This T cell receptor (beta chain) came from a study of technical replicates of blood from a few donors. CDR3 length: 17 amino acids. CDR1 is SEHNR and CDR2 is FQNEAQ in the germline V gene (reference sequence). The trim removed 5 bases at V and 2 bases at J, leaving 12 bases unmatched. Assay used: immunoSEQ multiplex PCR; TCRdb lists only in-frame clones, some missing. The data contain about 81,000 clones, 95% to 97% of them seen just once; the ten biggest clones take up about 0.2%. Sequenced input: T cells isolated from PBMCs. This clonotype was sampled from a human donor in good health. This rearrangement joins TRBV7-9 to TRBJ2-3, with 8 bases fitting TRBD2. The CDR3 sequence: CASSPQRAGGLTDTQYF. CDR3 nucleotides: TGTGCCAGCAGCCCCCAAAGGGCGGGAGGACTCACAGATACGCAGTATTTT. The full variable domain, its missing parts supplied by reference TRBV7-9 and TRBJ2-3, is DTGVSQNPRHKITKRGQNVTFRCDPISEHNRLYWYRQTLGQGPEFLTYFQNEAQLEKSRLLSDRFSAERPKGSFSTLEIQRTEQGDSAMYLCASSPQRAGGLTDTQYFGPGTRLTVL.